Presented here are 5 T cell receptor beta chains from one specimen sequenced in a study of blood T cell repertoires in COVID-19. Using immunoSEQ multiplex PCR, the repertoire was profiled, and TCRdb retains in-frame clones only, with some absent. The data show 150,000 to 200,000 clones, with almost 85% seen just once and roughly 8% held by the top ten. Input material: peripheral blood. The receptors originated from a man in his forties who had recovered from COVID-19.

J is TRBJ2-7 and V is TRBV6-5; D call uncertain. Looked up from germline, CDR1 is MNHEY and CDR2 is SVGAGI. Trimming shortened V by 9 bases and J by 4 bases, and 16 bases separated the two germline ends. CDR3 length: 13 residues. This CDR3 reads CASSSGGRYEQYF. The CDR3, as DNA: TGTGCCAGTTCTTCTGGCGGCCGGTACGAGCAGTACTTC.

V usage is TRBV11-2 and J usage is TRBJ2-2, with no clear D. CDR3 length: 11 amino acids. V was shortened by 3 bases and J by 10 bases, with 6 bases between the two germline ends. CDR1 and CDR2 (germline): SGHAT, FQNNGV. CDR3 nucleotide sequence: TGTGCCAGCAGCTTGAGCGTGGAGCTGTTTTTT. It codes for CASSLSVELFF.

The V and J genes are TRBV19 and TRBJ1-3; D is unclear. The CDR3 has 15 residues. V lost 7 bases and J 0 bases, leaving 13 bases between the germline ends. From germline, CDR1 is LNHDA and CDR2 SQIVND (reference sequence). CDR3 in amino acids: CASIRAATSGNTIYF. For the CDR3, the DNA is TGTGCCAGTATACGAGCAGCGACCTCTGGAAACACCATATATTTT.

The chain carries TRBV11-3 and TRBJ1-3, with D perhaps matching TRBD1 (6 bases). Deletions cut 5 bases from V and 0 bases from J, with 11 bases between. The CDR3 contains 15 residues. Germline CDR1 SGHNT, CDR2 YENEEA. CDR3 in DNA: TGTGCCAGCAGCAGGACAGCGAGCTCTGGAAACACCATATATTTT. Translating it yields CASSRTASSGNTIYF.

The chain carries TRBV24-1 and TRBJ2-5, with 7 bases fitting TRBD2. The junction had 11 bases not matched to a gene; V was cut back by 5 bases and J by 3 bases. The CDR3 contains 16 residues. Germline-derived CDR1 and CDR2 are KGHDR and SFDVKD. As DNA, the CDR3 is TGTGCCACCAGTGCAGGGCACCGGGACTACGAAGAGACCCAGTACTTC. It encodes CATSAGHRDYEETQYF.